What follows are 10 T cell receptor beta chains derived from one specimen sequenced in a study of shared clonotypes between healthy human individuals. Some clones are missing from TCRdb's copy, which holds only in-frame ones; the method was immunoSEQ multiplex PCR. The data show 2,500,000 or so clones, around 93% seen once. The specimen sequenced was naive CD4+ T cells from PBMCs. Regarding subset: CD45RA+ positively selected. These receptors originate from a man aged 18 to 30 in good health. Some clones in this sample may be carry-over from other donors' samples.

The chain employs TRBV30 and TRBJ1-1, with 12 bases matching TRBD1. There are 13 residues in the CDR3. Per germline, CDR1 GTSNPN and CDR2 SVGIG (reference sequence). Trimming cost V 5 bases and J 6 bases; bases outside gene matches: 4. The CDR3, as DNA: TGTGCCTGGTTGGGACAGGGGGCGGCTGAAGCTTTCTTT. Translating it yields CAWLGQGAAEAFF.

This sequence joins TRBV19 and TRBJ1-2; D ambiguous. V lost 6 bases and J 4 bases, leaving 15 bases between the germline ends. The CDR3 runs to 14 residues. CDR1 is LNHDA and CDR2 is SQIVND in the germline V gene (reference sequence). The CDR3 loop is CASSPSGKLYGYTF. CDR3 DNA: TGTGCCAGTAGCCCCTCCGGCAAGCTCTATGGCTACACCTTC.

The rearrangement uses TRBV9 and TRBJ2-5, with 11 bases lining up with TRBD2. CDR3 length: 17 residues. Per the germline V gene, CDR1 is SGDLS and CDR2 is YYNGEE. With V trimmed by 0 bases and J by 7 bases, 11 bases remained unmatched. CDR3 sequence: CASSVAELAGAQGTQYF. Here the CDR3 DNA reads TGTGCCAGCAGCGTAGCTGAACTAGCGGGGGCCCAGGGGACCCAGTACTTC.

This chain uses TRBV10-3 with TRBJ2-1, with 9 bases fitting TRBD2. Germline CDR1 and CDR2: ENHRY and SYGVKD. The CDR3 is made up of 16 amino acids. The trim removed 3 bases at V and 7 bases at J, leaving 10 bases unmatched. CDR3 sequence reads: CAISDMAGGPRNEQFF. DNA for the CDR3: TGTGCCATCAGTGACATGGCGGGAGGGCCAAGGAATGAGCAGTTCTTC.

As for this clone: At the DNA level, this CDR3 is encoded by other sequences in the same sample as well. The CDR3 loop reads CASSLPRTSSYEQYF. CDR3 bases: TGTGCCAGCAGTCTACCCCGGACGAGCTCCTACGAGCAGTACTTC. The rearrangement joins TRBV28 to TRBJ2-7; D is unresolved. Germline CDR1 MDHEN, CDR2 SYDVKM. With 5 bases removed from V and 0 bases from J, the gap between germline ends came to 14 bases. The CDR3 length is 15 residues.

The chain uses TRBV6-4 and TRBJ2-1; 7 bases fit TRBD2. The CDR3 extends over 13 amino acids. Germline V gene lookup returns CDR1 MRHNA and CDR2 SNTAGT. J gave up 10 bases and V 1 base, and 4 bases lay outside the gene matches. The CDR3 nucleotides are TGTGCCAGCAGTGACTTTCCGCGGGAGGAGCAGTTCTTC. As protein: CASSDFPREEQFF.

The CDR3 sequence is CASTSPGHLYEQYF. The CDR3, as DNA: TGTGCCAGCACCTCTCCGGGACATCTCTACGAGCAGTACTTC. The gene calls are TRBV27 and TRBJ2-7, with D possibly being TRBD1 (6 bases). In germline, CDR1 is MNHEY, CDR2 SMNVEV (reference sequence). This CDR3 region has 14 residues. V lost 7 bases and J lost 3, with 16 bases in between.

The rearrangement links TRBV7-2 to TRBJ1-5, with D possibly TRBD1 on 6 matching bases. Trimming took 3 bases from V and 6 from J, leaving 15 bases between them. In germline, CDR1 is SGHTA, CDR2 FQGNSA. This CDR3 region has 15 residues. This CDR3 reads CASSLGTGWVQPQHF. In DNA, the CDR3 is TGTGCCAGCAGCTTGGGAACAGGGTGGGTTCAGCCCCAGCATTTT.

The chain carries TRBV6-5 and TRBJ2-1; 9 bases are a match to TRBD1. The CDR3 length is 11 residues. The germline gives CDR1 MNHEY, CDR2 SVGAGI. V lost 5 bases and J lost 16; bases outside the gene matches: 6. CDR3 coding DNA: TGTGCCAGCAGTCCCGGGACAGGGCAATTCTTC. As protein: CASSPGTGQFF.

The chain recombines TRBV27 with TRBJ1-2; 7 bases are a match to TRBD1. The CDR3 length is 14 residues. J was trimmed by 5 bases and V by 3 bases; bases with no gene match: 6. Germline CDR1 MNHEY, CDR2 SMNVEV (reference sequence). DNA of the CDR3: TGTGCCAGCAGTTTGCGGACAGGAGGTTATGGCTACACCTTC. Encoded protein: CASSLRTGGYGYTF.